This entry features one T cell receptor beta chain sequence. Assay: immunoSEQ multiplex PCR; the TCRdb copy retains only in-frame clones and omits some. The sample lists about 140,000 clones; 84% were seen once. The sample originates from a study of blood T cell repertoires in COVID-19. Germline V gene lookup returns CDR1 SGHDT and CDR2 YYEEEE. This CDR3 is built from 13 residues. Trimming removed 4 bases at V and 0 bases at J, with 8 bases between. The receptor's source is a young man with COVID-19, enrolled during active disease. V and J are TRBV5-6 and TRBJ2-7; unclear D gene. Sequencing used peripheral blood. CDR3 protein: CASSPGSSYEQYF. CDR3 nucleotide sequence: TGTGCCAGCAGCCCCGGTAGCTCCTACGAGCAGTACTTC.